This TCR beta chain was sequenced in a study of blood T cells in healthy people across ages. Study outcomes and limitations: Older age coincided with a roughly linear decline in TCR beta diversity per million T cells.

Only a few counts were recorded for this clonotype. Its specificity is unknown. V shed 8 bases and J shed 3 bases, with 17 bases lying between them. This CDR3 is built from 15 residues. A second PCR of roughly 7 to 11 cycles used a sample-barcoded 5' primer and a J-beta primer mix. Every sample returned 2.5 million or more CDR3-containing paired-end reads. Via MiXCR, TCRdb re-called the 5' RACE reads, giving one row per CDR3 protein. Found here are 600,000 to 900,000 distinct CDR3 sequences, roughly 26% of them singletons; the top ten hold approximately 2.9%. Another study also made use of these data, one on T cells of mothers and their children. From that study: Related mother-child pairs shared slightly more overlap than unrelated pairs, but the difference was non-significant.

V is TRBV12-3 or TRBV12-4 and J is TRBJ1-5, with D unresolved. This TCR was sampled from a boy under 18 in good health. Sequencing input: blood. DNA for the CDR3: TGTGCCAGCGGCCTGGCGGGTTGGGTCAATCAGCCCCAGCATTTT. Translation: CASGLAGWVNQPQHF.